Listed below are T cell receptor beta chains from one sample, sequenced in a study of early T cells in non-severe SARS-CoV-2 infection. From the 5' RACE reads, TCRdb called clonotypes with MiXCR, one entry per CDR3 protein. The sample comprises 100,000 to 150,000 distinct CDR3 sequences, about 15% of which are singletons, and around a fifth rests with the top ten. Sequenced: whole blood. These receptor sequences come from an adult who was a healthcare worker with PCR-confirmed SARS-CoV-2 infection or an uninfected control (not recorded which). Each CDR3 is given with its conserved first and last residue. The D gene is left open where the match is weak. The listing skips clone size in some rows; elsewhere it reads once, few, many or a size class.

d_call	clone_size	v_call	j_call	cdr3_nt	cdr3_aa
NA	few	TRBV21-1	TRBJ2-2	TGTGCCAGCAGCACGACAGCGAACACCGGGGAGCTGTTTTTT	CASSTTANTGELFF
TRBD1	few	TRBV7-3	TRBJ2-5	TGTGCCAGCAGCTCTGGACAGGGGGAGACCCAGTACTTC	CASSSGQGETQYF
NA	NA	TRBV6-6	TRBJ2-1	TGTGCCAGCAGTTACGCCGGCAATGAGCAGTTCTTC	CASSYAGNEQFF
NA	few	TRBV12-5	TRBJ2-7	TGTGCTAGTGGATCTGTCCTAAGCGCCCGGGCGGGCGAGCAGTACTTC	CASGSVLSARAGEQYF
NA	NA	TRBV7-8	TRBJ1-1	TGTGCCAGCAGCTTACGGCCGGGGAGCACTGAAGCTTTCTTT	CASSLRPGSTEAFF
NA	few	TRBV21-1	TRBJ2-5	TGTGCCAGCAAGGGCGGGACACAACTTCAAGAGACCCAGTACTTC	CASKGGTQLQETQYF
NA	few	TRBV5-4	TRBJ2-3	TGTGCCAGCAAGGGGGTTAGCACAGATACGCAGTATTTT	CASKGVSTDTQYF
NA	NA	TRBV29-1	TRBJ1-1	TGCAGCGTTGTGCAGGGGACTGAAGCTTTCTTT	CSVVQGTEAFF
TRBD2	many	TRBV4-1	TRBJ2-5	TGCGCCAGCAGCCAGACTAGCGGGGGGGTCACAGAGACCCAGTACTTC	CASSQTSGGVTETQYF
TRBD1	many	TRBV7-9	TRBJ2-3	TGTGCCAGCAGCTCCGGGACAGGGTCGGATACGCAGTATTTT	CASSSGTGSDTQYF
NA	few	TRBV9	TRBJ1-1	TGTGCCAGCAGCCCACACCCCCTTAACAGGGAGGAACAAGCTTTCTTT	CASSPHPLNREEQAFF
NA	few	TRBV3-1	TRBJ2-7	TGTGCCAGCAGCCAGGGGACACTCTCCTACGAGCAGTACTTC	CASSQGTLSYEQYF
TRBD1	few	TRBV2	TRBJ2-2	TGTGCCAGCAGTCCGGTGACAGGGACCGGGGAGCTGTTTTTT	CASSPVTGTGELFF
NA	NA	TRBV5-1	TRBJ2-5	TGCGCCAGCAGCTCCATCAGGACAGCGCTGGGGCAGACCCAGTACTTC	CASSSIRTALGQTQYF
NA	few	TRBV30	TRBJ1-2	TGTGCCTGGAGTGTACCAGGGACTGATGGCTACACCTTC	CAWSVPGTDGYTF